Below, 22 T cell receptor beta chains from the same sample are listed, as sequenced in a study of early T cells in non-severe SARS-CoV-2 infection (dated by TCRdb to about 2021). Libraries were made using 5' RACE. This sample was sequenced with a NextSeq 500. TCRdb ran its own pipeline on the public reads, namely fastp trimming at Q25 and MiXCR clone calling, and kept in-frame beta chains. Entries that share a CDR3 protein sequence are merged under the most common genes and DNA. Within this sample are some 76,000 distinct CDR3 sequences, with around 15% of them counted one time only. In total, the top ten clones hold roughly 13% of the sample. Sequenced: whole blood. These receptors were taken from an adult who was a healthcare worker with PCR-confirmed SARS-CoV-2 infection or an uninfected control (not recorded which).

This clonotype was recorded a few times. This chain uses TRBV20-1 with TRBJ1-1; perhaps TRBD1 as D (6 bases). The germline V gene has CDR1 DFQATT and CDR2 SNEGSKA (reference sequence). V was clipped by 3 bases and J by 10 bases, with 9 bases between them. This CDR3 is built from 10 residues. DNA of the CDR3: TGCAGTGCTAGCCCCAGGGGAGCTTTCTTT. Translated, it gives CSASPRGAFF.

This clonotype was seen repeatedly, ten times or more. J is TRBJ2-3 and V is TRBV5-1; tentative D call: TRBD1 (6 bases). CDR1 is SGHRS and CDR2 is YFSETQ in the germline V gene. The CDR3 extends over 15 amino acids. Between the trimmed V and J ends, which lost 4 bases and 1 base, there was a span of 13 bases. The CDR3 sequence: CASSVAGVGTDTQYF. The CDR3 bases are TGCGCCAGCAGCGTCGCAGGGGTCGGCACAGATACGCAGTATTTT.

Ten or more counts support this clonotype. This chain connects TRBV12-3 or TRBV12-4 to TRBJ2-7, with 9 bases aligning to TRBD1. The CDR3 covers 15 residues. V lost 5 bases and J lost 2; bases outside the gene matches: 7. Here the CDR3 reads CASSTGTGHPYEQYF. The CDR3 DNA reads as TGTGCCAGCAGTACCGGGACAGGGCACCCCTACGAGCAGTACTTC.

This clonotype was seen only a few times. Here the CDR3 DNA reads TGCAGCGTTGGGAAGAACACTGAAGCTTTCTTT. Protein sequence: CSVGKNTEAFF. This chain joins TRBV29-1 and TRBJ1-1; D call uncertain. The CDR3 covers 11 residues. V lost 4 bases, J lost 1 base, and 4 bases lay in between. Looked up from germline, CDR1 is SQVTM and CDR2 is ANQGSEA.

This clonotype was seen many times. CDR3 in amino acids: CASSAGTDTGELFF. CDR3 DNA: TGTGCCAGCAGCGCCGGGACCGACACCGGGGAGCTGTTTTTT. This chain joins TRBV6-4 and TRBJ2-2; either TRBD1 or TRBD2 may fit D (5 bases each). Germline CDR1 MRHNA, CDR2 SNTAGT. V lost 6 bases to trimming and J lost 3 bases, with 11 bases between them. The CDR3 consists of 14 residues.

This clonotype was detected a few times. The rearrangement links TRBV7-6 to TRBJ1-1, with TRBD1 matching 10 bases. V gave up 4 bases and J gave up 3 bases; unmatched junction bases: 8. Germline loops: CDR1 SGHVS, CDR2 FNYEAQ. The CDR3 runs to 16 residues. For the CDR3, the DNA is TGTGCCAGCAGCTCAGACAGGGGGCGGCTTTACACTGAAGCTTTCTTT. This gives the protein CASSSDRGRLYTEAFF.

The rearrangement links TRBV11-2 to TRBJ1-2; 7 nucleotides line up with TRBD1. There are 15 residues in the CDR3. V was clipped by 5 bases and J by 4 bases; unmatched bases: 10. CDR1 and CDR2 from the germline V gene are SGHAT and FQNNGV. CDR3 nucleotides: TGTGCCAGCAGCACGGCGGGACAGCCTGGCTATGGCTACACCTTC. Its translation is CASSTAGQPGYGYTF. Variable domain in full (rest from reference TRBV11-2 and TRBJ1-2): EAGVAQSPRYKIIEKRQSVAFWCNPISGHATLYWYQQILGQGPKLLIQFQNNGVVDDSQLPKDRFSAERLKGVDSTLKIQPAKLEDSAVYLCASSTAGQPGYGYTFGSGTRLTVV.

The genes are TRBV7-9 and TRBJ1-6; D is ambiguous. CDR1 and CDR2 from the germline V gene are SEHNR and FQNEAQ (reference sequence). This CDR3 comprises 16 residues. V dropped 1 base and J dropped 9 bases, with 16 bases sitting between them. CDR3 DNA sequence: TGTGCCAGCAGCTTAGGGGCAAGCGCTCGACGTTCACCCCTCCACTTT. Residues: CASSLGASARRSPLHF.

This clonotype was counted between two and nine times. The chain joins TRBV29-1 to TRBJ2-2; D gene uncertain. The ends were cut back, 3 bases at V and 3 bases at J, with 8 bases in the middle. There are 13 residues in the CDR3. CDR1 and CDR2 (germline): SQVTM, ANQGSEA. The chain's CDR3 is CSVDRSDTGELFF. The CDR3 DNA sequence: TGCAGCGTTGACAGGTCGGACACCGGGGAGCTGTTTTTT.

The chain is built from TRBV7-2 and TRBJ2-3; D tentatively reads TRBD1 or TRBD2 (5 bases each). Trimming removed 4 bases at V and 4 bases at J, with 12 bases between. CDR1 is SGHTA and CDR2 is FQGNSA in the germline V gene. The CDR3 spans 14 residues. Written as DNA, the CDR3 is TGTGCCAGCAGCTCCCTAGGGGACCCAGATACGCAGTATTTT. It encodes CASSSLGDPDTQYF.

The sample holds a few counts of this clonotype. CDR3 nucleotide sequence: TGCGCCAGCAGCTTGGCAGGGGATCTCTCTACAGATACGCAGTATTTT. Protein sequence: CASSLAGDLSTDTQYF. The J gene is TRBJ2-3, the V gene TRBV5-1; D may be TRBD1 (6 bases). V lost 0 bases to trimming and J lost 3 bases, with 14 bases between them. The CDR3 has 16 residues. In germline, CDR1 is SGHRS, CDR2 YFSETQ.

The V call is TRBV5-4, the J call TRBJ2-6; the D is unclear. V shed 4 bases and J shed 4 bases, with 18 bases lying between them. The CDR3 loop spans 17 amino acids. Germline V gene sequence: CDR1 SGHNT, CDR2 YYREEE (reference sequence). CDR3 protein: CASSPKTEFRGANVLTF. CDR3 sequence (DNA): TGTGCCAGCAGCCCGAAGACGGAGTTTAGGGGGGCCAACGTCCTGACTTTC.

V usage is TRBV4-2 and J usage is TRBJ2-3; D may be TRBD2 (7 bases). The CDR3 contains 15 residues. Trimming shortened V by 1 base and J by 1 base, and 9 bases separated the two germline ends. In germline, CDR1 is LGHNA, CDR2 YNFKEQ. CDR3 loop: CASSQGGGRTDTQYF. The CDR3 region has the DNA TGTGCCAGCAGCCAAGGGGGGGGGCGCACAGATACGCAGTATTTT.

The CDR3 loop is CSAIQGADTQYF. In DNA, the CDR3 is TGCAGTGCTATTCAGGGAGCAGATACGCAGTATTTT. The genes are TRBV20-1 and TRBJ2-3, with D perhaps given as TRBD1 or TRBD2 (5 bases each). The V end lost 4 bases, the J end lost 4 bases, and 9 bases lay between the germline ends. CDR1 DFQATT and CDR2 SNEGSKA come from the germline V gene (reference sequence). This CDR3 contains 12 residues.

The table lists this clonotype with many counts. The V and J genes are TRBV6-2 or TRBV6-3 and TRBJ2-2; tentatively, D is TRBD1 (6 bases). V lost 7 bases and J 5 bases, leaving 17 bases between the germline ends. The CDR3 is 15 residues long. Germline V lookup: CDR1 MNHEY, CDR2 SVGEGT. The CDR3 here is CASKGGQGPTGELFF. In nucleotides, the CDR3 is TGTGCCAGCAAGGGCGGGCAGGGGCCGACCGGGGAGCTGTTTTTT.

This clonotype occurred many times. The chain combines TRBV7-8 with TRBJ2-3; perhaps TRBD1 as D (6 bases). Trimming removed 1 base from V and 0 bases from J, with 23 bases in between. The CDR3 consists of 20 residues. CDR1 is SGHVS, CDR2 FQNEAQ, per germline. The CDR3 sequence is CASSLGWWNRQESSTDTQYF. The CDR3 DNA follows: TGTGCCAGCAGCTTAGGATGGTGGAACCGACAGGAGTCTAGCACAGATACGCAGTATTTT. The full variable domain, its missing parts supplied by reference TRBV7-8 and TRBJ2-3, is GAGVSQSPRYKVAKRGQDVALRCDPISGHVSLFWYQQALGQGPEFLTYFQNEAQLDKSGLPSDRFFAERPEGSVSTLKIQRTQQEDSAVYLCASSLGWWNRQESSTDTQYFGPGTRLTVL.

This chain connects TRBV27 to TRBJ1-1, with D perhaps TRBD1 (5 bases). V was cut by 4 bases and J by 10 bases, with 13 bases left in between. Germline V gene sequence: CDR1 MNHEY, CDR2 SMNVEV (reference sequence). The CDR3 has 12 amino acids. The DNA of the CDR3 is TGTGCCAGCAGTTCAGGGACTGGCGTAGCTTTCTTT. The encoded protein is CASSSGTGVAFF.

This clonotype was counted many times. V and J are TRBV6-6 and TRBJ1-2; 9 positions match TRBD1. Germline CDR1 and CDR2: MNHNY and SVGAGI (reference sequence). V gave up 5 bases and J gave up 1 base; unmatched junction bases: 11. The length of the CDR3 is 17 residues. The CDR3 spells CASSQLRTGEFNYGYTF. The CDR3 region has the DNA TGTGCCAGCAGTCAGCTTCGGACAGGGGAGTTTAACTATGGCTACACCTTC.

This clonotype appeared many times. The chain is built from TRBV11-1 and TRBJ2-5; 8 bases map to TRBD2. The CDR3 extends over 15 amino acids. Germline V lookup: CDR1 SGHAT, CDR2 FQDESV (reference sequence). The V segment lost 4 bases and the J segment 5 bases; nucleotides outside the gene matches: 9. The CDR3 nucleotides are TGTGCCAGCAGCTCTCTACTTAGCGGGGATGAGACCCAGTACTTC. It translates to CASSSLLSGDETQYF.

This clonotype has only a few counts. The chain combines TRBV28 with TRBJ2-5; weak D call: TRBD1 (6 bases). The V end was cut by 8 bases, the J end by 2 bases, with 15 bases between. CDR1 and CDR2 from the germline V gene are MDHEN and SYDVKM. This CDR3 has 14 residues. The CDR3 coding sequence is TGTGCCAGCCGCCCGTCCGGGACACAAGAGACCCAGTACTTC. It yields the protein CASRPSGTQETQYF.

The rearrangement uses TRBV28 and TRBJ2-5; D is ambiguous. CDR3 length: 11 amino acids. V gave up 7 bases and J gave up 3 bases, with 6 bases separating them. The germline V gene has CDR1 MDHEN and CDR2 SYDVKM. The CDR3: CASMLKETQYF. The CDR3 nucleotides read TGTGCCAGCATGCTGAAAGAGACCCAGTACTTC.

The chain couples TRBV27 to TRBJ2-2; no clear D gene. Trimming removed 1 base at V and 6 bases at J, with 3 bases between. The CDR3 totals 12 residues. Germline V CDR1 and CDR2: MNHEY, SMNVEV (reference sequence). CDR3 residues: CASSLYPGELFF. CDR3 sequence (DNA): TGTGCCAGCAGTTTATACCCCGGGGAGCTGTTTTTT.